This T cell receptor (beta chain) was captured by sequencing in a study of T cell changes during pregnancy in multiple sclerosis. TCRdb's copy holds only in-frame clones and misses some; the assay was immunoSEQ multiplex PCR. The sample has about 70,000 clones, approximately 94% seen once. The V and J ends lost 0 bases and 5 bases respectively, with 15 bases between them. The CDR3 runs 16 residues. Germline V gene lookup returns CDR1 LNHNV and CDR2 YYDKDF (reference sequence). The sequencing here drew on peripheral blood, taken in the second trimester of pregnancy. The chain employs TRBV15 and TRBJ2-3; tentatively, D is TRBD2 (6 bases). The clonotype originates from a female donor in good health, enrolled as a control in a pregnancy study. CDR3 amino acids: CATSREGGTRGDTQYF. The CDR3 bases are TGTGCCACCAGCAGAGAAGGAGGGACCCGCGGAGATACGCAGTATTTT.